This T cell receptor (beta chain) was sequenced in a study of Ad26.COV2.S vaccination and SARS-CoV-2 variants. Treatment indicated: 15 to 20 received Ad26.COV2.S at low or high dose, single or two shots; five or six received placebo; per-sample allocation not given. Sample collection was performed on day 63 after the first vaccine or placebo injection. Measured with immunoSEQ multiplex PCR; TCRdb has only the in-frame clones, and not every one. The sample has 400,000 to 450,000 clones, around 92% seen once. The CDR3 has 14 residues. V lost 6 bases, J lost 0 bases, and 11 bases lay in between. The germline V gene has CDR1 MDHEN and CDR2 SYDVKM.

The starting material was peripheral blood, obtained in a trial of Ad26.COV2.S vaccine versus placebo. The TCR comes from a person aged 18-65 years who received the Ad26.COV2.S COVID-19 vaccine or a placebo. V gene TRBV28 combines with J gene TRBJ1-1, with D possibly being TRBD1 (6 bases). Written as DNA, the CDR3 is TGTGCCAGCAGGCTAAGGACAGTGAACACTGAAGCTTTCTTT. It encodes CASRLRTVNTEAFF.